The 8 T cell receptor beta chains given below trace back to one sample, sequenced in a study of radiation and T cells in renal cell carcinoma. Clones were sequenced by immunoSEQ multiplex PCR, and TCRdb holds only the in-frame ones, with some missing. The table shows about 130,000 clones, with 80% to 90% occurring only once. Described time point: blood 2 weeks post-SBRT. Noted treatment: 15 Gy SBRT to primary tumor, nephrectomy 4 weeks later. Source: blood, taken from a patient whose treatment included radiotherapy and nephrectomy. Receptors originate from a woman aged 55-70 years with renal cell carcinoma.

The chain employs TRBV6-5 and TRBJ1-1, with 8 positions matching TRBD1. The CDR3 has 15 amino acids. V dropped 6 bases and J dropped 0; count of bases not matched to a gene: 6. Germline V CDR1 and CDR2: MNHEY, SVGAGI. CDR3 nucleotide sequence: TGTGCCAGCAGACAATGGACAGGGCTGAACACTGAAGCTTTCTTT. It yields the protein CASRQWTGLNTEAFF.

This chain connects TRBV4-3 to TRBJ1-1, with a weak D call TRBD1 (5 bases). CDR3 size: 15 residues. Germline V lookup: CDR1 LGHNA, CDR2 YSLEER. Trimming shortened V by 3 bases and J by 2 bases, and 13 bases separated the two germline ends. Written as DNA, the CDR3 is TGCGCCAGCAGCCACCAGGAGGGACCCAACACTGAAGCTTTCTTT. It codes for CASSHQEGPNTEAFF.

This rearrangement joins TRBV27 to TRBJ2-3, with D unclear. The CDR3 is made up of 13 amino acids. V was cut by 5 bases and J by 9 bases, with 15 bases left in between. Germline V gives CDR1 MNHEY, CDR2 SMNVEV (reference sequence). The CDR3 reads CASSPSGHQTQYF. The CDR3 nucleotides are TGTGCCAGCAGTCCCTCGGGTCACCAGACGCAGTATTTT.

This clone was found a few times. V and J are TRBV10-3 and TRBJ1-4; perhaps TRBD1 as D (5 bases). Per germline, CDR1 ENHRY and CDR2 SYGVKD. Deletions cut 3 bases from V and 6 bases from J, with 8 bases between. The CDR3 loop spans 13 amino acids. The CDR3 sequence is CAISDAQDEKLFF. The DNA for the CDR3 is TGTGCCATCAGTGACGCACAGGATGAAAAACTGTTTTTT.

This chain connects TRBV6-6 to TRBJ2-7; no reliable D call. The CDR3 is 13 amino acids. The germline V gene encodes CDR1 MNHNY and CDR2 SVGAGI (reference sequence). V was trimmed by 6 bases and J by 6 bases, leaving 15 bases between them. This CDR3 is CASSPRGRGEQYF. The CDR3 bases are TGTGCCAGCAGCCCGCGCGGTAGAGGCGAGCAGTACTTC.

Written as DNA, the CDR3 is TGTGCCAGCAGTGAAGATAGCTTCCCCGGGGAGCTGTTTTTT. This encodes CASSEDSFPGELFF. The chain is built from TRBV2 and TRBJ2-2; D ambiguous. CDR3 length: 14 amino acids. V lost 1 base to trimming and J lost 6 bases, with 9 bases between them. Germline-derived CDR1 and CDR2 are SNHLY and FYNNEI. Full variable domain (remainder filled in from reference TRBV2 and TRBJ2-2): EPEVTQTPSHQVTQMGQEVILRCVPISNHLYFYWYRQILGQKVEFLVSFYNNEISEKSEIFDDQFSVERPDGSNFTLKIRSTKLEDSAMYFCASSEDSFPGELFFGEGSRLTVL.

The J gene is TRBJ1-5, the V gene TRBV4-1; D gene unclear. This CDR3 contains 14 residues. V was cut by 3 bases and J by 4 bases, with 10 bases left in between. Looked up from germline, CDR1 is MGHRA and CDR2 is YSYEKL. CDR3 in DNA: TGCGCCAGCAGCCAGGACGGGCAGAATCAGCCCCAGCATTTT. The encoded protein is CASSQDGQNQPQHF.

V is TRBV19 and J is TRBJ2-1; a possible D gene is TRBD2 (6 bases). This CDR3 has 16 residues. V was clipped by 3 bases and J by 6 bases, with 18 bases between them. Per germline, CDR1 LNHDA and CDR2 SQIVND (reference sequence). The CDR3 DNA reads TGTGCCAGTAGTATGTCTCAAATGATGGGGGGCAATGAGCAGTTCTTC. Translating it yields CASSMSQMMGGNEQFF. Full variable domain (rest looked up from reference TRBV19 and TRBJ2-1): DGGITQSPKYLFRKEGQNVTLSCEQNLNHDAMYWYRQDPGQGLRLIYYSQIVNDFQKGDIAEGYSVSREKKESFPLTVTSAQKNPTAFYLCASSMSQMMGGNEQFFGPGTRLTVL.